The T cell receptor beta chain under discussion was sequenced for a study of OX40 agonist ivuxolimab in advanced cancers. Sequenced by immunoSEQ multiplex PCR; TCRdb stores in-frame clones only, minus some. The data contain tens of thousands of clones, roughly 89% of them seen just once; the ten biggest clones take up under 3.5%. This clone was seen once. Different DNA sequences within this sample yield the same CDR3. The V and J ends lost 3 bases and 4 bases respectively, with 13 bases between them. This CDR3 spans 15 amino acids. Germline assignment: CDR1 LGHNA and CDR2 YSLEER. The V and J genes are TRBV4-3 and TRBJ2-1; TRBD1 is a possible D gene (6 bases). The sequencing here drew on CD4+ or CD8+ T cells sorted from blood, taken in a trial of the OX40 agonist ivuxolimab. The origin of this receptor is an adult with an advanced solid tumor such as melanoma, head and neck, liver or kidney cancer. The CDR3 region is CASSQDLGTYNEQFF. The CDR3 DNA is TGCGCCAGCAGCCAGGATCTGGGGACATACAATGAGCAGTTCTTC.